This passage covers 4 T cell receptor beta chains from one sample sequenced in a study of regulatory and conventional T cells in RAG deficiency. The data were produced by immunoSEQ multiplex PCR, yet TCRdb's version contains in-frame clones alone and is incomplete. The table has about 7,100 clones, 90% to 95% seen once. The sorted regulatory T cells were CD4+, CD25-high and CD127-low, with genomic DNA sequenced. Separately, the same data were catalogued under a study of regulatory T cells. That paper notes: The PCR used 52 TRBV and 13 TRBJ primers.

The source material was CD127- CD25+ CD4+ Tregs sorted from blood. These receptor sequences come from a human donor in good health.

The V and J genes are TRBV30 and TRBJ2-7; 8 bases match TRBD2. Germline trimming cut 4 bases from V and 5 bases from J; bases unmatched to any gene: 4. Germline V CDR1 and CDR2: GTSNPN, SVGIG (reference sequence). The CDR3 runs to 12 residues. The CDR3 loop is CAWNTGGNEQYF. Here the CDR3 DNA reads TGTGCCTGGAATACGGGAGGGAACGAGCAGTACTTC.

The chain carries TRBV11-2 and TRBJ1-3; D is unresolved. The V gene's germline CDR1 is SGHAT and CDR2 FQNNGV. V was cut by 2 bases and J by 1 base, with 3 bases left in between. The CDR3 is made up of 13 amino acids. The CDR3 spells CASSLLSGNTIYF. The CDR3 DNA follows: TGTGCCAGCAGCTTATTATCTGGAAACACCATATATTTT.

The chain employs TRBV5-5 and TRBJ2-7; maybe TRBD2 (7 bases). The CDR3 length is 17 residues. Trimming removed 4 bases at V and 2 bases at J, with 22 bases between. CDR1 is SGHKS, CDR2 YYEKEE, per germline (reference sequence). Here the CDR3 DNA reads TGTGCCAGCAGCCTGGGGGGGTCCGGGACAACCCCCTACGAGCAGTACTTC. The encoded protein is CASSLGGSGTTPYEQYF.

This chain uses TRBV28 with TRBJ1-5; 7 nucleotides align to TRBD1. The CDR3 covers 14 residues. V shed 5 bases and J 4 bases; nucleotides not matched to a gene: 5. Germline assignment: CDR1 MDHEN and CDR2 SYDVKM. The CDR3 nucleotides are TGTGCCAGCAGTAGACAGGGAGGTAATCAGCCCCAGCATTTT. Its protein is CASSRQGGNQPQHF. The entire variable domain, with the rest obtained from reference TRBV28 and TRBJ1-5, is as follows: DVKVTQSSRYLVKRTGEKVFLECVQDMDHENMFWYRQDPGLGLRLIYFSYDVKMKEKGDIPEGYSVSREKKERFSLILESASTNQTSMYLCASSRQGGNQPQHFGDGTRLSIL.